The next 14 T cell receptor beta chains were all read from a single sample in a study of shared clonotypes between healthy human individuals. The table came from immunoSEQ multiplex PCR; TCRdb's copy has only in-frame clones and leaves some out. Here the sample spans about 770,000 clones, approximately 72% being singletons. The sequenced sample was memory CD4+ T cells sorted from blood. Subset specified: CD45RA-negative fraction. These TCRs come from a woman aged 30 to 39 in good health.

About this clone: Other DNA sequences in the same sample also yield this CDR3. The rearrangement uses TRBV18 and TRBJ1-1; a possible D gene is TRBD1 (6 bases). V lost 2 bases, J lost 4 bases, and 8 bases lay in between. Germline CDR1 and CDR2: KGHSH and LQKENI. The CDR3 length is 13 residues. This CDR3 is CASSPRGGTEAFF. In DNA form, the CDR3 reads TGTGCCAGCTCACCAAGGGGGGGCACTGAAGCTTTCTTT. Full variable domain (outside the CDR3, taken from reference TRBV18 and TRBJ1-1): NAGVMQNPRHLVRRRGQEARLRCSPMKGHSHVYWYRQLPEEGLKFMVYLQKENIIDESGMPKERFSAEFPKEGPSILRIQQVVRGDSAAYFCASSPRGGTEAFFGQGTRLTVV.

This clone has just one count. Other DNA variants within this sample encode the same CDR3. The J gene is TRBJ2-6, the V gene TRBV19; D might be TRBD2 (5 bases). CDR3 length: 14 residues. Germline V gene sequence: CDR1 LNHDA, CDR2 SQIVND (reference sequence). V dropped 7 bases and J dropped 4 bases, with 11 bases sitting between them. For the CDR3, the DNA is TGTGCCAGTACCGGACTTGGGGGGGCCAACGTCCTGACTTTC. Translated, it gives CASTGLGGANVLTF.

The chain joins TRBV11-2 to TRBJ2-3; D remains ambiguous. Germline V gene lookup returns CDR1 SGHAT and CDR2 FQNNGV. This CDR3 has 14 amino acids. V gave up 1 base and J gave up 3 bases, with 8 bases separating them. The CDR3 DNA reads as TGTGCCAGCAGCTTAGGGGCTATGACAGATACGCAGTATTTT. Protein: CASSLGAMTDTQYF.

Note on this clone: This sample also contains other DNA sequences that code for the same CDR3. The gene calls are TRBV11-2 and TRBJ1-5; TRBD1 might be the D (5 bases). V lost 1 base, J lost 0 bases, and 7 bases lay in between. The CDR3 spans 15 residues. Germline values: CDR1 SGHAT, CDR2 FQNNGV. CDR3 bases: TGTGCCAGCAGCTTAGTTACAGGTAGCAATCAGCCCCAGCATTTT. Amino acid sequence: CASSLVTGSNQPQHF.

The chain combines TRBV2 with TRBJ1-3, with D perhaps matching TRBD1 (5 bases). CDR1 SNHLY and CDR2 FYNNEI come from the germline V gene. Between the trimmed V and J ends, which lost 10 bases and 2 bases, there was a span of 15 bases. There are 14 residues in the CDR3. CDR3 residues: CATLGVEAGNTIYF. Here the CDR3 DNA reads TGTGCCACCTTGGGGGTTGAGGCTGGAAACACCATATATTTT.

V is TRBV11-3 and J is TRBJ2-1; unclear D gene. The V end lost 3 bases, the J end lost 0 bases, and 12 bases lay between the germline ends. In germline, CDR1 is SGHNT, CDR2 YENEEA. CDR3 length: 16 residues. The CDR3 DNA follows: TGTGCCAGCAGCTTTTCGGGTTCAGGCTCCTACAATGAGCAGTTCTTC. Translating it yields CASSFSGSGSYNEQFF.

CDR3 DNA sequence: TGTGCCAGCAGTTCAGCCGGGACAGCCTCCTACGAGCAGTACTTC. Its translation: CASSSAGTASYEQYF. The rearrangement links TRBV6-1 to TRBJ2-7, with 7 bases matching TRBD1. J lost 0 bases, V lost 5 bases, and 7 bases had no gene match. Germline lookup yields CDR1 MNHNS and CDR2 SASEGT. The CDR3 sequence is 15 residues long.

V is TRBV18 and J is TRBJ2-1; 9 nucleotides match TRBD1. The J segment lost 0 bases and the V segment lost 4 bases, leaving 1 base of the junction unmatched. This CDR3 has 15 amino acids. The germline V gene has CDR1 KGHSH and CDR2 LQKENI. For the CDR3, the DNA is TGTGCCAGCTCACTGGGACAGGGCTCCTACAATGAGCAGTTCTTC. Protein product: CASSLGQGSYNEQFF.

The genes are TRBV30 and TRBJ1-1, with TRBD1 matching 9 bases. Per the germline V gene, CDR1 is GTSNPN and CDR2 is SVGIG (reference sequence). CDR3 size: 15 residues. J gave up 5 bases and V 3 bases, and 10 bases lay outside the gene matches. This chain's CDR3 is CAWSAWTGVGTEAFF. CDR3 sequence (DNA): TGTGCCTGGAGCGCCTGGACAGGGGTTGGGACTGAAGCTTTCTTT.

This clone appeared once. The sample contains more than one DNA sequence encoding this CDR3. V and J are TRBV7-2 and TRBJ1-5; D ambiguous. CDR1 and CDR2 from the germline V gene are SGHTA and FQGNSA. CDR3 size: 15 residues. Trimming shortened V by 3 bases and J by 1 base, and 10 bases separated the two germline ends. The CDR3 loop is CASSLDVLSNQPQHF. DNA for the CDR3: TGTGCCAGCAGCTTGGACGTCCTCAGCAATCAGCCCCAGCATTTT.

This chain joins TRBV7-9 and TRBJ2-5, with 12 bases identical to TRBD2. The CDR3 is 18 amino acids. Germline V gene lookup returns CDR1 SEHNR and CDR2 FQNEAQ (reference sequence). V dropped 0 bases and J dropped 1; count of bases not matched to a gene: 6. The chain's CDR3 is CASSLALAGGKFQETQYF. The CDR3 region has the DNA TGTGCCAGCAGCTTAGCGCTAGCGGGAGGGAAATTCCAAGAGACCCAGTACTTC.

The chain joins TRBV5-4 to TRBJ1-2; D unclear. This CDR3 has 18 amino acids. Germline CDR1 SGHNT, CDR2 YYREEE (reference sequence). V was pared by 2 bases and J by 7 bases, with 27 bases between. The CDR3 sequence: CASSFTPDGRASPGGYTF. For the CDR3, the DNA is TGTGCCAGCAGCTTCACCCCGGACGGCCGTGCCTCTCCTGGTGGCTACACCTTC. The full variable domain, its missing parts supplied by reference TRBV5-4 and TRBJ1-2, is ETGVTQSPTHLIKTRGQQVTLRCSSQSGHNTVSWYQQALGQGPQFIFQYYREEENGRGNFPPRFSGLQFPNYSSELNVNALELDDSALYLCASSFTPDGRASPGGYTFGSGTRLTVV.

This sequence joins TRBV2 and TRBJ1-2; D is undetermined. This CDR3 is built from 12 residues. Looked up from germline, CDR1 is SNHLY and CDR2 is FYNNEI. V lost 6 bases and J lost 1, with 6 bases in between. DNA for the CDR3: TGTGCCAGCAGAGACGATAACTATGGCTACACCTTC. This codes for CASRDDNYGYTF.

For this clone: The CDR3 does not close with the conserved phenylalanine or tryptophan, likely indicating a read error. Because the CDR3's place on the DNA is in doubt, the DNA is left out and the CDR3 is given as listed by TCRdb. The rearrangement joins TRBV6-4 to TRBJ2-3. Germline V gene lookup returns CDR1 MRHNA and CDR2 SNTAGT. Counting both end residues, the CDR3 totals 13 amino acids. CDR3 region: CASSGIEKSLLRL.